The 2 T cell receptor beta chains below come from one sample, sequenced in a study of T cells after yellow fever vaccination. TCRdb re-derived calls from the 5' RACE reads in MiXCR, one entry per CDR3 protein. The table has a few hundred thousand distinct CDR3 sequences, over 4.5% seen once. The material was CD4+ T cells sorted from PBMCs, obtained on the day of the yellow fever booster vaccination. Source of these receptors: a young man who received the YFV17D yellow fever vaccine.

This clonotype was observed a few times. The chain is built from TRBV6-5 and TRBJ1-1; 7 nucleotides agree with TRBD1. Trimming removed 5 bases from V and 4 bases from J; junction bases left unmatched: 16. The length of the CDR3 is 17 residues. Germline CDR1 MNHEY, CDR2 SVGAGI. The CDR3 DNA follows: TGTGCCAGCAGTCGACGACAGGGAGGGAGCTTTGTCACTGAAGCTTTCTTT. Translated: CASSRRQGGSFVTEAFF.

This clonotype occurred a few times. V gene TRBV18 combines with J gene TRBJ2-5, with D perhaps matching TRBD1 or TRBD2 (5 bases each). This CDR3 contains 16 residues. Germline V CDR1 and CDR2: KGHSH, LQKENI. Trimming removed 3 bases from V and 1 base from J, with 15 bases in between. The CDR3 DNA sequence: TGTGCCAGCTCACCTTTTGAATCGGGGCTCCAAGAGACCCAGTACTTC. This translates into CASSPFESGLQETQYF. Combining the CDR3 with reference TRBV18 and TRBJ2-5 gives the whole variable domain NAGVMQNPRHLVRRRGQEARLRCSPMKGHSHVYWYRQLPEEGLKFMVYLQKENIIDESGMPKERFSAEFPKEGPSILRIQQVVRGDSAAYFCASSPFESGLQETQYFGPGTRLLVL.